This T cell receptor beta chain stems from a study of shared clonotypes between healthy human individuals. Deep-level settings were used for running the assay. Clones were sequenced by immunoSEQ multiplex PCR, and TCRdb holds only the in-frame ones, with some missing. The table records some 2.4 million clones, 93% of them present only once. The CDR3 contains 14 residues. In germline, CDR1 is MDHEN, CDR2 SYDVKM. V dropped 2 bases and J dropped 6 bases, with 12 bases sitting between them. This clone was detected once. Splitting of CD4+ cells produced CD45RA+ naive and CD45RA-negative memory subsets. Sequenced input: naive CD4+ T cells from PBMCs. Subset in this sample: CD45RA+ positively selected. The chain combines TRBV28 with TRBJ2-3; no firm D call. The TCR comes from a young man in good health. Some clones in this sample may be carry-over from other donors' samples. The CDR3 DNA reads TGTGCCAGCAGTTTAGAGGTTCCCCAGGATACGCAGTATTTT. Residues: CASSLEVPQDTQYF.